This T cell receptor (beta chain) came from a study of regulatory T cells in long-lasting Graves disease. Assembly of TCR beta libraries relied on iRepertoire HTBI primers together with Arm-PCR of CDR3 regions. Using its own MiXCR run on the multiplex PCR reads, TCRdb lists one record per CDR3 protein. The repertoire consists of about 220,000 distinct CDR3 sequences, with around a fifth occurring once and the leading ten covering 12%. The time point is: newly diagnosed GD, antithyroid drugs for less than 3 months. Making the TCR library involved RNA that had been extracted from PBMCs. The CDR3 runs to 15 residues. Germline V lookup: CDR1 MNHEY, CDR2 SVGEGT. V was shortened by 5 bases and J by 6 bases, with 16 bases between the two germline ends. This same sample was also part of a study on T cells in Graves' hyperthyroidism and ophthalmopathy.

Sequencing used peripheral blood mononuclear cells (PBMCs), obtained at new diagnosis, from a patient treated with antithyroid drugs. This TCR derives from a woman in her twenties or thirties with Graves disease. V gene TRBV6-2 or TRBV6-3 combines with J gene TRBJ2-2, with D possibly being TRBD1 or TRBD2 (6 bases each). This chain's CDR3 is CASSEQLRGAGELFF. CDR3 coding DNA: TGTGCCAGCAGTGAACAGCTAAGGGGGGCCGGGGAGCTGTTTTTT.